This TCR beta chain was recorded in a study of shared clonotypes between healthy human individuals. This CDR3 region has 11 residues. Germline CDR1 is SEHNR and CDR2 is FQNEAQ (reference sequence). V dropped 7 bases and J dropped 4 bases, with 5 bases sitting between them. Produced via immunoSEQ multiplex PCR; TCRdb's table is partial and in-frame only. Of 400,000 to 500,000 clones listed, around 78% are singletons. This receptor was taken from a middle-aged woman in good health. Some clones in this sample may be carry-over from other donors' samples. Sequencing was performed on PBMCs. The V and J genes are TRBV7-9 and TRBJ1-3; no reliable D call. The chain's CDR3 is CASIGGNTIYF. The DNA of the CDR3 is TGTGCCAGCATTGGGGGAAACACCATATATTTT.